What follows are 12 T cell receptor beta chains derived from one specimen sequenced in a study of shared clonotypes between healthy human individuals (dated by TCRdb to the early 2020s). Libraries were built with the immunoSEQ multiplex PCR assay. TCRdb re-hosts the immuneACCESS table, in-frame sequences only. Its copies lack some clones; in the studies checked, an unresolved V gene accounts for under half of them, and the cause for the rest is not known. Across this sample there are about 980,000 clones, with roughly 72% seen only once. Over 1.3% of the sample is in the top ten clones. Sequencing was carried out using memory CD4+ T cells sorted from blood. This sample's cell subset or site label indicates: CD45RA-negative fraction. The receptors here all came from a man aged 18 to 29 in good health.

The V gene is TRBV7-2, the J gene TRBJ1-2, with unresolved D. The ends were cut back, 2 bases at V and 0 bases at J, with 7 bases in the middle. The CDR3 loop spans 14 amino acids. From germline, CDR1 is SGHTA and CDR2 FQGNSA. The CDR3 DNA reads as TGTGCCAGCAGCTTATCTCAGGCTAACTATGGCTACACCTTC. It translates to CASSLSQANYGYTF.

This clone was recorded a few times. V is TRBV5-6 and J is TRBJ2-7; 11 bases agree with TRBD1. CDR3 length equals 17 residues. V lost 0 bases and J lost 8; bases outside the gene matches: 13. Germline loops: CDR1 SGHDT, CDR2 YYEEEE. The CDR3 is CASSLGPPGQGVRKQYF. As DNA, the CDR3 is TGTGCCAGCAGCTTGGGCCCGCCGGGACAGGGGGTACGGAAGCAGTACTTC.

The chain is built from TRBV5-1 and TRBJ1-1; no definite D call. The CDR3 runs to 14 residues. V was shortened by 3 bases and J by 1 base, with 10 bases between the two germline ends. Germline V lookup: CDR1 SGHRS, CDR2 YFSETQ. The CDR3, as DNA: TGCGCCAGCAGCTCCGGCGCTCAGAACACTGAAGCTTTCTTT. Residues: CASSSGAQNTEAFF.

The rearrangement joins TRBV4-2 to TRBJ2-3; TRBD2 aligns across 9 bases. The junction had 7 bases not matched to a gene; V was cut back by 0 bases and J by 6 bases. There are 16 residues in the CDR3. The germline gives CDR1 LGHNA, CDR2 YNFKEQ. CDR3 sequence: CASSQEASGVADTQYF. CDR3 DNA: TGTGCCAGCAGCCAAGAGGCTAGCGGGGTGGCCGATACGCAGTATTTT.

The genes are TRBV4-3 and TRBJ2-7, with 11 bases fitting TRBD2. Germline-derived CDR1 and CDR2 are LGHNA and YSLEER. J lost 0 bases, V lost 0 bases, and 4 bases had no gene match. The CDR3 sequence is 17 residues long. CDR3 in DNA: TGCGCCAGCAGCCAAGATCTAGCGGGAGGCAACTCCTACGAGCAGTACTTC. Protein: CASSQDLAGGNSYEQYF.

V usage is TRBV2 and J usage is TRBJ1-2, with 10 bases fitting TRBD1. Losses at the gene ends were 6 bases for V and 7 bases for J; bases not matched to a gene: 8. The CDR3 totals 14 residues. Per germline, CDR1 SNHLY and CDR2 FYNNEI. As DNA, the CDR3 is TGTGCCAGCAGGACCGGGACAGGGGCTCCTGGCTACACCTTC. It encodes CASRTGTGAPGYTF.

The chain has TRBV6-6 and TRBJ1-1, with unresolved D. The CDR3 runs 13 residues. The germline V gene encodes CDR1 MNHNY and CDR2 SVGAGI (reference sequence). Trimming stripped 2 bases from V and 0 bases from J, with 4 bases between. CDR3 DNA: TGTGCCAGCAGTTACCTCTTGAACACTGAAGCTTTCTTT. The encoded protein is CASSYLLNTEAFF.

The chain recombines TRBV25-1 with TRBJ2-5; 11 nucleotides align to TRBD2. Germline V gene sequence: CDR1 MGHDK, CDR2 SYGVNS. J gave up 4 bases and V 2 bases, and 3 bases lay outside the gene matches. This CDR3 region has 15 residues. CDR3 in amino acids: CASSERLAGGETQYF. The CDR3 DNA sequence: TGTGCCAGCAGTGAACGTCTAGCGGGAGGAGAGACCCAGTACTTC.

The genes are TRBV30 and TRBJ1-2; a weak D match, TRBD1 (5 bases). CDR1 is GTSNPN and CDR2 is SVGIG in the germline V gene (reference sequence). Between the trimmed V and J ends, which lost 3 bases and 8 bases, there was a span of 13 bases. This CDR3 region has 12 residues. The CDR3 nucleotides read TGTGCCTGGAGGATAGTGGGACGGGGCTACACCTTC. It translates to CAWRIVGRGYTF.

The chain has TRBV28 and TRBJ1-5, with no clear D. Germline V CDR1 and CDR2: MDHEN, SYDVKM. The CDR3 is 13 residues long. The ends were cut back, 3 bases at V and 11 bases at J, with 14 bases in the middle. CDR3 sequence: CASSFGEVGTQHF. In DNA, the CDR3 is TGTGCCAGCAGTTTTGGAGAGGTCGGGACCCAGCATTTT.

The chain recombines TRBV7-9 with TRBJ1-5; 8 bases are shared with TRBD1. With 2 bases clipped from V and 7 bases from J, the junction kept 4 bases outside the gene matches. The CDR3 length is 14 residues. Per the germline V gene, CDR1 is SEHNR and CDR2 is FQNEAQ (reference sequence). The CDR3 nucleotides are TGTGCCAGCAGCTTACAGGGGGCAGGGCAGCCCCAGCATTTT. It is translated as CASSLQGAGQPQHF.

This chain connects TRBV19 to TRBJ1-5; 12 nucleotides align to TRBD1. The J segment lost 4 bases and the V segment lost 3 bases, leaving 1 base of the junction unmatched. This CDR3 is 15 amino acids long. From germline, CDR1 is LNHDA and CDR2 SQIVND (reference sequence). The CDR3 DNA reads TGTGCCAGTAGTATGGGACAGGGGGCAAATCAGCCCCAGCATTTT. It yields the protein CASSMGQGANQPQHF.